The source of this TCR beta chain is a study of radiotherapy plus CTLA-4 blockade in lung cancer. About the study: Overall, 18% of patients showed an objective response, while 31% attained disease control.

A remark on this clone: The antigen is undetermined.

This CDR3 has 16 residues. Assay: immunoSEQ multiplex PCR; the TCRdb copy retains only in-frame clones and omits some. The sample records 40,000 or so clones, 80% to 90% being singletons. Patients in the study, people with chemo-refractory metastatic non-small-cell lung cancer, received focal radiation plus ipilimumab CTLA-4 blockade. The study's findings and limits: Tumor-origin TCR clones grew in blood after radiotherapy plus ipilimumab. Early blood T cell clone dynamics, with interferon-beta, were reported to best predict response.

The rearrangement uses TRBV21-1 and TRBJ1-5; the table's D call TRBD1 went unverified against the DNA. TRBV21-1 is a pseudogene segment. This specimen was peripheral blood, taken from a patient treated with radiotherapy plus ipilimumab. The source is a human donor with non-small cell lung cancer whose response to radiotherapy plus ipilimumab could not be evaluated. CDR3 coding DNA: TGTGCCAGCAGCAAAGTAGAGAACAGGATTCCTCAGCCCCAGCATTTT. As protein: CASSKVENRIPQPQHF.